This entry lists 27 T cell receptor beta chains sequenced from one sample in a study of shared clonotypes between healthy human individuals. Sequenced by immunoSEQ multiplex PCR; TCRdb stores in-frame clones only, minus some. The sample has about 2 million clones; 85% to 95% are singletons. Selected positively for CCR7 and CD45RO-negative, naive CD8 cells excluded terminally differentiated effector memory CD45RA+ cells. The specimen sequenced was naive CD8+ T cells sorted from blood. The source is a man in his late teens or twenties in good health.

The chain employs TRBV29-1 and TRBJ2-7, with a weak D call TRBD1 (5 bases). This CDR3 comprises 14 residues. The germline CDR1 and CDR2 sequences are SQVTM and ANQGSEA. Trimming shortened V by 2 bases and J by 4 bases, and 15 bases separated the two germline ends. The CDR3 spells CSVETGLGSYEQYF. The DNA of the CDR3 is TGCAGCGTTGAAACAGGCCTCGGTTCATACGAGCAGTACTTC.

The chain links TRBV2 to TRBJ2-7, with TRBD1 matching over 8 bases. V lost 3 bases and J lost 0; bases outside the gene matches: 7. The V gene's germline CDR1 is SNHLY and CDR2 FYNNEI. The CDR3 consists of 16 residues. CDR3: CASSDWQGASSYEQYF. CDR3 nucleotides: TGTGCCAGCAGTGATTGGCAGGGGGCCAGCTCCTACGAGCAGTACTTC. Looking up the rest from reference TRBV2 and TRBJ2-7 gives the full variable domain: EPEVTQTPSHQVTQMGQEVILRCVPISNHLYFYWYRQILGQKVEFLVSFYNNEISEKSEIFDDQFSVERPDGSNFTLKIRSTKLEDSAMYFCASSDWQGASSYEQYFGPGTRLTVT.

The gene calls are TRBV6-1 and TRBJ1-6, with 11 bases aligning to TRBD1. Trimming at V came to 2 bases and at J to 1 base, leaving 4 bases not matched to a gene. Per the germline V gene, CDR1 is MNHNS and CDR2 is SASEGT. The CDR3 has 18 residues. CDR3 DNA sequence: TGTGCCAGCAGTGAATGGGGACAGGGGGTTTCCTATAATTCACCCCTCCACTTT. It yields the protein CASSEWGQGVSYNSPLHF.

The rearrangement links TRBV7-3 to TRBJ2-1; TRBD2 is a possible D gene (6 bases). V dropped 5 bases and J dropped 0 bases, with 11 bases sitting between them. The CDR3 is 15 residues long. CDR1 is SGHTA, CDR2 FQGTGA, per germline. The CDR3 region has the DNA TGTGCCAGCAGCCCTTCCGGGAGCTCCTACAATGAGCAGTTCTTC. Its protein product is CASSPSGSSYNEQFF.

This clone came up once. Other DNA sequences in this specimen translate into the identical CDR3. The V and J genes are TRBV5-4 and TRBJ1-1, with D perhaps matching TRBD1 (5 bases). There are 14 residues in the CDR3. The germline V gene has CDR1 SGHNT and CDR2 YYREEE (reference sequence). V lost 4 bases and J 1 base, leaving 11 bases between the germline ends. CDR3 sequence: CASSLGGGNTEAFF. In DNA form, the CDR3 reads TGTGCCAGCAGCCTTGGTGGGGGGAACACTGAAGCTTTCTTT.

The J gene is TRBJ2-1, the V gene TRBV7-3; 13 bases fit TRBD2. Germline loops: CDR1 SGHTA, CDR2 FQGTGA. The CDR3 runs 16 residues. The V gene end was trimmed by 5 bases and the J gene end by 8 bases; junction bases not matched to a gene: 9. CDR3 nucleotide sequence: TGTGCCAGCAGCCACATACTAGCGGGGGGGCCCGATGAGCAGTTCTTC. Encoded protein: CASSHILAGGPDEQFF.

The J gene is TRBJ2-7, the V gene TRBV11-2; D perhaps matches TRBD1 (5 bases). Germline CDR1 SGHAT, CDR2 FQNNGV. The V end was cut by 3 bases, the J end by 2 bases, with 8 bases between. This CDR3 has 13 amino acids. The CDR3 DNA sequence: TGTGCCAGCAGCTTCGGACACGCCTACGAGCAGTACTTC. This sequence encodes CASSFGHAYEQYF.

This chain connects TRBV5-6 to TRBJ1-4; tentative D call: TRBD1 (6 bases). V lost 0 bases and J lost 8, with 11 bases in between. The germline V gene encodes CDR1 SGHDT and CDR2 YYEEEE. CDR3 length: 14 amino acids. The CDR3 here is CASSLVRGGEKLFF. The DNA for the CDR3 is TGTGCCAGCAGCTTGGTCAGGGGAGGCGAAAAACTGTTTTTT.

This chain joins TRBV5-4 and TRBJ2-7, with 7 bases matching TRBD1. CDR1 is SGHNT and CDR2 is YYREEE in the germline V gene (reference sequence). CDR3 length equals 15 residues. Trimming at V came to 2 bases and at J to 0 bases, leaving 5 bases not matched to a gene. CDR3 amino acids: CASSFEGAVSYEQYF. The CDR3 coding sequence is TGTGCCAGCAGCTTTGAGGGGGCAGTCTCCTACGAGCAGTACTTC.

The J gene is TRBJ2-2, the V gene TRBV29-1; D may be TRBD1 (6 bases). CDR3 length: 13 amino acids. Germline CDR1 is SQVTM and CDR2 is ANQGSEA. The germline V and J ends were trimmed by 7 bases and 3 bases, with 12 bases remaining between them. For the CDR3, the DNA is TGCAGCGACCGACAGGTTGACACCGGGGAGCTGTTTTTT. Protein sequence: CSDRQVDTGELFF.

Notes on this clone: This specimen includes other DNA sequences encoding the same CDR3. The chain joins TRBV5-4 to TRBJ2-7; D unclear. There are 12 residues in the CDR3. From germline, CDR1 is SGHNT and CDR2 YYREEE (reference sequence). The V end was cut by 1 base, the J end by 4 bases, with 6 bases between. The CDR3 DNA follows: TGTGCCAGCAGCTTGCTCAGTTACGAGCAGTACTTC. Translating it yields CASSLLSYEQYF.

The rearrangement joins TRBV13 to TRBJ2-3; D not certain. The germline V gene encodes CDR1 PRHDT and CDR2 FYEKMQ (reference sequence). Trimming pared 4 bases from V and 5 bases from J, leaving 25 bases between. CDR3 size: 18 residues. CDR3 region: CASSSRDGHSRAIDTQYF. DNA of the CDR3: TGTGCCAGCAGCTCTAGAGATGGTCACTCCCGGGCGATAGATACGCAGTATTTT.

The chain employs TRBV11-2 and TRBJ2-7, with 7 nucleotides matching TRBD2. Per germline, CDR1 SGHAT and CDR2 FQNNGV. The J segment lost 4 bases and the V segment lost 1 base, leaving 7 bases of the junction unmatched. The CDR3 is made up of 15 amino acids. The CDR3 region is CASSLGAGEVYEQYF. The CDR3 DNA reads TGTGCCAGCAGCTTAGGGGCGGGAGAAGTTTACGAGCAGTACTTC. Together with reference TRBV11-2 and TRBJ2-7, the CDR3 gives the full variable domain: EAGVAQSPRYKIIEKRQSVAFWCNPISGHATLYWYQQILGQGPKLLIQFQNNGVVDDSQLPKDRFSAERLKGVDSTLKIQPAKLEDSAVYLCASSLGAGEVYEQYFGPGTRLTVT.

A note on this clone: Other DNA sequences in this specimen translate into the identical CDR3. This chain joins TRBV19 and TRBJ2-7, with 7 bases aligning to TRBD2. Per the germline V gene, CDR1 is LNHDA and CDR2 is SQIVND (reference sequence). The V gene end was trimmed by 3 bases and the J gene end by 0 bases; junction bases not matched to a gene: 2. This CDR3 is 14 amino acids long. The CDR3 loop is CASSMASGSYEQYF. The CDR3 DNA follows: TGTGCCAGTAGTATGGCTAGCGGCTCCTACGAGCAGTACTTC. The full variable domain, rest sourced from reference TRBV19 and TRBJ2-7, is DGGITQSPKYLFRKEGQNVTLSCEQNLNHDAMYWYRQDPGQGLRLIYYSQIVNDFQKGDIAEGYSVSREKKESFPLTVTSAQKNPTAFYLCASSMASGSYEQYFGPGTRLTVT.

Comment on this clone: A read error is possible here, since a much larger clone lies one base away. The sample contains more than one DNA sequence encoding this CDR3. The rearrangement joins TRBV11-2 to TRBJ2-7; D remains unclear. The CDR3 has 13 residues. Between the trimmed V and J ends, which lost 0 bases and 1 base, there was a span of 4 bases. Germline V gene lookup returns CDR1 SGHAT and CDR2 FQNNGV. Written as DNA, the CDR3 is TGTGCCAGCAGCTTAGACACTTCCTACGAGCAGTACTTC. Translating gives CASSLDTSYEQYF.

The chain recombines TRBV7-9 with TRBJ2-7; D gene ambiguous. Deletions cut 1 base from V and 1 base from J, with 8 bases between. CDR1 and CDR2 (germline): SEHNR, FQNEAQ (reference sequence). The length of the CDR3 is 14 residues. CDR3 DNA: TGTGCCAGCAGCTTAGACCCGGAATCCTACGAGCAGTACTTC. It specifies CASSLDPESYEQYF. The variable domain in full, completed from reference TRBV7-9 and TRBJ2-7, reads DTGVSQNPRHKITKRGQNVTFRCDPISEHNRLYWYRQTLGQGPEFLTYFQNEAQLEKSRLLSDRFSAERPKGSFSTLEIQRTEQGDSAMYLCASSLDPESYEQYFGPGTRLTVT.

V usage is TRBV6-5 and J usage is TRBJ1-3; D unresolved. CDR1 MNHEY and CDR2 SVGAGI come from the germline V gene. Trimming removed 2 bases at V and 0 bases at J, with 8 bases between. This CDR3 is built from 15 residues. The CDR3 DNA reads TGTGCCAGCAGTTACCGAGCCGCCTCTGGAAACACCATATATTTT. As protein: CASSYRAASGNTIYF.

This chain links TRBV6-6 with TRBJ1-2; TRBD1 matches 9 bases. The CDR3 extends over 15 amino acids. V was pared by 2 bases and J by 4 bases, with 5 bases of the junction left unmatched. Germline lookup yields CDR1 MNHNY and CDR2 SVGAGI (reference sequence). CDR3 sequence: CASSYEDRGVYGYTF. The CDR3 nucleotides are TGTGCCAGCAGTTACGAGGACAGGGGCGTCTATGGCTACACCTTC.

The rearrangement uses TRBV4-1 and TRBJ2-7; a possible D gene is TRBD1 (6 bases). Trimming took off 2 bases at V and 5 bases at J, with 13 bases between the two ends. Germline CDR1 MGHRA, CDR2 YSYEKL. The CDR3 spans 14 residues. This chain's CDR3 is CASSQTTGFDEQYF. The DNA of the CDR3 is TGCGCCAGCAGCCAAACTACAGGGTTTGACGAGCAGTACTTC.

With respect to this clone: The same CDR3 can be traced to other DNA sequences in this sample. J is TRBJ1-5 and V is TRBV30, with D possibly being TRBD1 (5 bases). The CDR3 is 14 residues long. CDR1 GTSNPN and CDR2 SVGIG come from the germline V gene (reference sequence). V lost 0 bases to trimming and J lost 2 bases, with 8 bases between them. CDR3 amino acids: CAWSVGEGNQPQHF. The CDR3 DNA sequence: TGTGCCTGGAGTGTGGGGGAAGGCAATCAGCCCCAGCATTTT.

The chain links TRBV27 to TRBJ2-1; tentative D call: TRBD1 (5 bases). The germline V gene has CDR1 MNHEY and CDR2 SMNVEV (reference sequence). CDR3 length: 16 residues. Trimming cost V 3 bases and J 0 bases, with 12 bases left between them. The CDR3 is CASSLIPDNSYNEQFF. DNA of the CDR3: TGTGCCAGCAGTTTGATTCCGGACAACTCCTACAATGAGCAGTTCTTC.

The chain employs TRBV9 and TRBJ2-3; 13 nucleotides agree with TRBD2. This CDR3 is built from 17 residues. Trimming at V came to 2 bases and at J to 4 bases, leaving 7 bases not matched to a gene. Per germline, CDR1 SGDLS and CDR2 YYNGEE. CDR3 sequence: CASSVLGLAGAADTQYF. The CDR3 bases are TGTGCCAGCAGCGTCCTAGGACTAGCGGGAGCGGCAGATACGCAGTATTTT.

This rearrangement joins TRBV27 to TRBJ2-3; TRBD2 aligns across 10 bases. Losses at the gene ends were 6 bases for V and 0 bases for J; bases not matched to a gene: 0. Looked up from germline, CDR1 is MNHEY and CDR2 is SMNVEV (reference sequence). This CDR3 is built from 14 residues. CDR3 coding DNA: TGTGCCAGCAGAGCGGGGGGGAGCACAGATACGCAGTATTTT. Protein product: CASRAGGSTDTQYF.

The chain recombines TRBV29-1 with TRBJ2-7; D unclear. The V gene's germline CDR1 is SQVTM and CDR2 ANQGSEA. The CDR3 has 13 amino acids. Trimming took 4 bases from V and 0 from J, leaving 10 bases between them. The DNA for the CDR3 is TGCAGCGTTGGGACCTTAAGCTCCTACGAGCAGTACTTC. Translating it yields CSVGTLSSYEQYF.

This clone was observed once. Other DNA sequences in the sample encode the same CDR3. The rearrangement joins TRBV5-1 to TRBJ2-1; D is perhaps TRBD2 (5 bases). Trimming took off 0 bases at V and 3 bases at J, with 7 bases between the two ends. This CDR3 region has 14 residues. CDR1 and CDR2 (germline): SGHRS, YFSETQ. The CDR3 nucleotides are TGCGCCAGCAGCTTGGCTAGCAGCTACAATGAGCAGTTCTTC. Its translation: CASSLASSYNEQFF.

The chain employs TRBV5-6 and TRBJ1-1; D remains unclear. The CDR3 extends over 14 amino acids. Trimming shortened V by 1 base and J by 7 bases, and 14 bases separated the two germline ends. The V gene's germline CDR1 is SGHDT and CDR2 YYEEEE. The CDR3 reads CASSLSTDLIEAFF. The CDR3 DNA sequence: TGTGCCAGCAGCTTGTCAACAGACCTAATTGAAGCTTTCTTT.

The chain carries TRBV11-2 and TRBJ1-1; 7 bases agree with TRBD1. Trimming cost V 3 bases and J 3 bases; bases outside gene matches: 10. The CDR3 length is 16 residues. CDR1 SGHAT and CDR2 FQNNGV come from the germline V gene. The DNA of the CDR3 is TGTGCCAGCAGCTTGGGAACCACAGGGGCCTACACTGAAGCTTTCTTT. It codes for CASSLGTTGAYTEAFF.